These T cell receptor beta chains were read from a single sample in a study of monozygotic twins with inflammatory bowel disease. TCRdb reprocessed the 5' RACE reads; each CDR3 protein has one entry and no DNA is given. The sample's table shows around 210,000 distinct CDR3 sequences. Sequencing was performed on blood. These receptors were taken from a human donor with ulcerative colitis or Crohn's disease, or a healthy co-twin of an affected twin (not recorded which). The CDR3 runs from the conserved cysteine through the conserved F or W.

V gene	J gene	CDR3 protein
TRBV12-3/TRBV12-4	TRBJ1-1	CASHRGVWGTEAFF
TRBV15	TRBJ2-6	CATSTPEPGANVLTF
TRBV5-1	TRBJ2-1	CASSFPQGRRDSYNEQFF
TRBV5-1	TRBJ2-5	CASSRSGLSTQETQYF
TRBV7-8	TRBJ1-6	CASSFKRRDNSPLHF
TRBV5-1	TRBJ1-1	CASSHLPGPNTEAFF
TRBV5-1	TRBJ1-1	CASSWGGAGNTEAFF
TRBV12-3/TRBV12-4	TRBJ1-1	CASTLGGEAFF
TRBV5-1	TRBJ1-1	CASSLSGDTEAFF
TRBV6-1	TRBJ2-7	CASSQTSGRSYEQYF
TRBV5-6	TRBJ1-4	CASSGQTGRQEKLFF
TRBV6-6	TRBJ1-5	CASSYVGEDQPQHF
TRBV29-1	TRBJ2-5	CSVESQPQETQYF
TRBV27	TRBJ2-1	CASINRGQGAILNEQFF
TRBV7-2	TRBJ2-2	CASSLVGQGLTGELFF
TRBV5-1	TRBJ1-1	CASSSTGAEAFF
TRBV30	TRBJ1-2	CAWRTAWGAPNYGYTF
TRBV5-1	TRBJ2-1	CASSLAYGEQFF
TRBV20-1	TRBJ2-1	CSARQTVNEQFF
TRBV6-5	TRBJ2-7	CASSYSGTGVDEQYF
TRBV15	TRBJ1-5	CASGTGIPFTQPQHF
TRBV2	TRBJ2-7	CASSLPLYEQYF
TRBV2	TRBJ1-1	CASSDISGQGKAFF
TRBV29-1	TRBJ2-7	CSVEEAHRDRLLADSYEQYF
TRBV4-3	TRBJ2-1	CASSQLRREDEQFF
TRBV20-1	TRBJ1-2	CSAVNRDSYGYTF
TRBV3-1	TRBJ1-6	CASRPAGGQAANSPLHF
TRBV10-3	TRBJ2-1	CAISGGGTGYEQFF
TRBV5-1	TRBJ2-1	CASRSSGGASHEQFF
TRBV5-1	TRBJ1-2	CASSAVTGVDGYTF
TRBV7-8	TRBJ1-2	CASSSVGQFYGYTF
TRBV7-3	TRBJ2-1	CASSLMASGGPINEQFF
TRBV5-4	TRBJ1-2	CASSFGGQENYGYTF